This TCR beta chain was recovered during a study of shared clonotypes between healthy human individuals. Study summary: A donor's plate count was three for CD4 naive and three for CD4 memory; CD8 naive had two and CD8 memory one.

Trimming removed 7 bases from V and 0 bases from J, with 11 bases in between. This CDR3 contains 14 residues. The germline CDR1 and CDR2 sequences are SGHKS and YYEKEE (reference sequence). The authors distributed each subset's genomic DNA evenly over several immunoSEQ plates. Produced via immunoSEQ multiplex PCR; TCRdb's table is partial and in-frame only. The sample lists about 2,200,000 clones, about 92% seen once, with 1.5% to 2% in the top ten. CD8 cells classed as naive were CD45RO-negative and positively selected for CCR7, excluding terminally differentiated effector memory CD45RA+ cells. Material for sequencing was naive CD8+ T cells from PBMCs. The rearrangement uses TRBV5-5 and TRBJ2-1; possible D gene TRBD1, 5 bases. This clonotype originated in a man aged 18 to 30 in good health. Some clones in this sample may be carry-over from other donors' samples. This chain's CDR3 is CASYRTSSYNEQFF. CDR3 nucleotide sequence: TGTGCCAGCTACAGGACAAGCTCCTACAATGAGCAGTTCTTC. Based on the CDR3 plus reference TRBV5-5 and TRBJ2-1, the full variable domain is DAGVTQSPTHLIKTRGQQVTLRCSPISGHKSVSWYQQVLGQGPQFIFQYYEKEERGRGNFPDRFSARQFPNYSSELNVNALLLGDSALYLCASYRTSSYNEQFFGPGTRLTVL.